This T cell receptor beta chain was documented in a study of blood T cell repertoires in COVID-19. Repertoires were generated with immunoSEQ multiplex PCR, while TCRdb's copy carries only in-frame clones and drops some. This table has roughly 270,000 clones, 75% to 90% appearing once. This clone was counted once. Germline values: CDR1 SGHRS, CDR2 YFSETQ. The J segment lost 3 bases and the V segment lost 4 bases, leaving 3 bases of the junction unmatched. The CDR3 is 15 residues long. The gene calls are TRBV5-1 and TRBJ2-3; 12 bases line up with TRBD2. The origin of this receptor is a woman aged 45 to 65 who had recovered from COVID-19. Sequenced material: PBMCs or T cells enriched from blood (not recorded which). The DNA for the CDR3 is TGCGCCAGCAGCCCAACTAGCGGGGGGACAGATACGCAGTATTTT. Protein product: CASSPTSGGTDTQYF.